This passage covers 30 T cell receptor beta chains from one sample sequenced in a study of blood T cells in healthy people across ages. Alongside a J-beta primer mix, a sample-barcoded 5' primer served in a second PCR lasting roughly 6 to 12 cycles. TCRdb reprocessed the 5' RACE reads with MiXCR, giving one entry per CDR3 protein. Of 650,000 or so distinct CDR3 sequences in the sample, under 65% were seen once. The specimen sequenced was blood. Every receptor here comes from a woman of 80 years or more in good health.

J is TRBJ2-1 and V is TRBV27; possibly TRBD1 for D (6 bases). The last part of the DNA fits TRBJ2-7 better; the J call may be wrong. In germline, CDR1 is MNHEY, CDR2 SMNVEV (reference sequence). The CDR3 extends over 14 amino acids. The CDR3 loop reads CASSAGQTYNEQYF. CDR3 DNA sequence: TGTGCCAGCAGTGCCGGACAGACCTACAATGAGCAGTACTTC.

The rearrangement uses TRBV29-1 and TRBJ2-7; D remains unclear. V lost 5 bases and J lost 2, with 7 bases in between. This CDR3 spans 11 amino acids. The germline V gene encodes CDR1 SQVTM and CDR2 ANQGSEA. The CDR3 DNA sequence: TGCAGCGTTCTGGGTGCCTACGAGCAGTACTTC. It is translated as CSVLGAYEQYF.

The genes are TRBV10-3 and TRBJ1-3; D gene uncertain. The germline V gene encodes CDR1 ENHRY and CDR2 SYGVKD. This CDR3 spans 15 amino acids. V was pared by 2 bases and J by 12 bases, with 20 bases between. CDR3 sequence reads: CAISEPSAGWVGIYF. As DNA, the CDR3 is TGTGCCATCAGTGAGCCCTCCGCGGGCTGGGTAGGCATATATTTT.

This clonotype was seen a few times. This sequence joins TRBV20-1 and TRBJ2-2; a weak D match, TRBD1 (7 bases). The CDR3 sequence is 16 residues long. V was pared by 1 base and J by 5 bases, with 17 bases between. The germline gives CDR1 DFQATT, CDR2 SNEGSKA (reference sequence). CDR3: CSARVGPTGRTGELFF. In nucleotides, the CDR3 is TGCAGTGCTAGAGTTGGTCCGACAGGGAGGACCGGGGAGCTGTTTTTT.

J is TRBJ2-4 and V is TRBV11-2; possibly TRBD1 for D (5 bases). The CDR3 totals 16 residues. V gave up 1 base and J gave up 3 bases, with 13 bases separating them. From germline, CDR1 is SGHAT and CDR2 FQNNGV. Written as DNA, the CDR3 is TGTGCCAGCAGCTTAGGACAGAACCAAGACAAAAACATTCAGTACTTC. Translated, it gives CASSLGQNQDKNIQYF.

The count of this clonotype is one. The chain links TRBV25-1 to TRBJ2-7, with D perhaps TRBD1 (5 bases). Germline loops: CDR1 MGHDK, CDR2 SYGVNS. The CDR3 sequence is 12 residues long. The germline V and J ends were trimmed by 4 bases and 7 bases, with 11 bases remaining between them. CDR3 loop: CASSGPGSEQYF. CDR3 sequence (DNA): TGTGCCAGCAGTGGCCCAGGGTCGGAGCAGTACTTC.

This clonotype came up many times. V usage is TRBV12-3 or TRBV12-4 and J usage is TRBJ1-2; 9 bases map to TRBD1. The CDR3 sequence is 16 residues long. After removal of 1 base from V and 7 bases from J, the junction contained 10 bases not matched to a gene. CDR3 nucleotide sequence: TGTGCCAGCAGTTTAGGTTTAGGAACAGGGGGCGGTGGCTACACCTTC. It encodes CASSLGLGTGGGGYTF.

In this sample, this clonotype turned up once. The V gene is TRBV6-2 or TRBV6-3, the J gene TRBJ2-1; D unresolved. The CDR3 is 12 residues long. Trimming took off 0 bases at V and 10 bases at J, with 7 bases between the two ends. Looked up from germline, CDR1 is MNHEY and CDR2 is SVGEGT. CDR3 nucleotides: TGTGCCAGCAGTTACTCGAAGGCCGAGCAGTTCTTC. Translated: CASSYSKAEQFF.

This clonotype has only a few counts. V gene TRBV7-3 combines with J gene TRBJ2-1, with D possibly being TRBD2 (5 bases). The CDR3 has 14 amino acids. V shed 5 bases and J shed 3 bases, with 11 bases lying between them. Germline values: CDR1 SGHTA, CDR2 FQGTGA. The CDR3 region is CASSPAEVYNEQFF. The CDR3 nucleotides are TGTGCCAGCAGCCCAGCGGAAGTCTACAATGAGCAGTTCTTC.

V gene TRBV6-1 combines with J gene TRBJ2-7; TRBD2 matches 13 bases. The last part of the DNA fits TRBJ2-5 better; the J call may be wrong. The CDR3 sequence is 16 residues long. The germline V gene encodes CDR1 MNHNS and CDR2 SASEGT. In nucleotides, the CDR3 is TGTGCCAGCAGTGAAGGGACTAGCGGGAGTGGAGAGACCCAGTACTTC. Encoded protein: CASSEGTSGSGETQYF.

This clonotype was picked up many times. The rearrangement links TRBV28 to TRBJ1-2; TRBD1 matches at 7 bases. From germline, CDR1 is MDHEN and CDR2 SYDVKM. V was clipped by 1 base and J by 1 base; unmatched bases: 12. There are 18 residues in the CDR3. The DNA for the CDR3 is TGTGCCAGCAGTTTATCAGGTACAGGGGTTCCCGATAACTATGGCTACACCTTC. Translated, it gives CASSLSGTGVPDNYGYTF.

About this clonotype: One end of the junction fails to match germline, which may point to a read error. The chain joins TRBV12-3 or TRBV12-4 to TRBJ2-7, with D perhaps TRBD1 or TRBD2 (5 bases each). The CDR3 extends over 13 amino acids. CDR3 amino acids: CTSRSGPVNEQYF. The CDR3 DNA sequence: TGTACCAGCAGATCGGGACCCGTCAATGAGCAGTACTTC.

The chain links TRBV6-2 or TRBV6-3 to TRBJ2-7; D gene unclear. The germline V gene has CDR1 MNHEY and CDR2 SVGEGT. The CDR3 runs to 12 residues. V lost 6 bases, J lost 3 bases, and 9 bases lay in between. This chain's CDR3 is CASRTYSYEQYF. As DNA, the CDR3 is TGTGCCAGCAGGACCTACAGCTACGAGCAGTACTTC.

This clonotype was counted between two and nine times. Its ends do not fully match the called genes, so a read error is possible. The chain joins TRBV5-1 to TRBJ2-5, with D uncertain. CDR3 length: 13 amino acids. Germline assignment: CDR1 SGHRS and CDR2 YFSETQ. The CDR3 coding sequence is TGCACCAGCAGCTTGAGGCTCCAAGAGACCCAGTACTTC. Translation: CTSSLRLQETQYF.

The chain has TRBV4-2 and TRBJ2-1, with TRBD2 matching 9 bases. The CDR3 has 16 amino acids. Germline V gene data show CDR1 as LGHNA and CDR2 as YNFKEQ. With V trimmed by 0 bases and J by 9 bases, 9 bases remained unmatched. The CDR3 DNA follows: TGTGCCAGCAGCCAAGATGGGCTAGCGGGATCGGGTGAGCAGTTCTTC. Translating gives CASSQDGLAGSGEQFF.

This clonotype was counted at least ten times. The rearrangement joins TRBV3-1 to TRBJ1-2, with 7 nucleotides matching TRBD1. The CDR3 consists of 15 residues. The J segment lost 8 bases and the V segment lost 5 bases, leaving 14 bases of the junction unmatched. Looked up from germline, CDR1 is LGHDT and CDR2 is YNNKEL (reference sequence). This CDR3 reads CASSLSPGGGGGYTF. The CDR3 DNA follows: TGTGCCAGCAGCTTATCTCCAGGCGGAGGGGGCGGCTACACCTTC.

This clonotype showed up many times. The rearrangement uses TRBV5-1 and TRBJ2-1, with TRBD2 matching over 10 bases. The CDR3 consists of 16 residues. V lost 1 base to trimming and J lost 4 bases; unmatched junction nucleotides: 5. The V gene's germline CDR1 is SGHRS and CDR2 YFSETQ. In nucleotides, the CDR3 is TGCGCCAGCAGCTTGACCCCGGGACTAGCGTACAATGAGCAGTTCTTC. Its translation is CASSLTPGLAYNEQFF.

This clonotype has at least ten counts. The genes are TRBV9 and TRBJ2-1; TRBD1 might be the D (5 bases). CDR1 SGDLS and CDR2 YYNGEE come from the germline V gene. Trimming took 0 bases from V and 5 from J, leaving 15 bases between them. This CDR3 has 16 amino acids. The CDR3 DNA follows: TGTGCCAGCAGCGTAGAAGGCAGGGCCCGCAACAATGAGCAGTTCTTC. Amino acid sequence: CASSVEGRARNNEQFF.

This clonotype was seen more than once but under ten times. A much larger clone sits a single nucleotide away, making a read error possible. The V and J genes are TRBV29-1 and TRBJ2-1; D is unresolved. The J call may be wrong; the DNA end is better matched by TRBJ2-7. CDR1 and CDR2 (germline): SQVTM, ANQGSEA. This CDR3 spans 16 amino acids. This chain's CDR3 is CSARVAEPNSYNEQYF. CDR3 in DNA: TGCAGCGCCCGTGTGGCGGAGCCGAACTCCTATAATGAGCAGTACTTC.

The V and J genes are TRBV18 and TRBJ2-5; TRBD1 aligns across 9 bases. Per the germline V gene, CDR1 is KGHSH and CDR2 is LQKENI. The length of the CDR3 is 17 residues. V shed 3 bases, J shed 11 bases, and the junction held 19 bases outside the gene matches. The CDR3 DNA follows: TGTGCCAGCTCACCCTTCCGGTGGGGACAGGGCCCCACTGAGCAGTACTTC. Translating it yields CASSPFRWGQGPTEQYF.

This clonotype was observed a handful of times. This chain joins TRBV7-6 and TRBJ2-7; TRBD1 agrees at 9 bases. CDR1 and CDR2 (germline): SGHVS, FNYEAQ. CDR3 size: 13 residues. V shed 5 bases and J 6 bases; nucleotides not matched to a gene: 5. The CDR3 region has the DNA TGTGCCAGCAGCAAACAGGGGGCAGGCGAGCAGTACTTC. This encodes CASSKQGAGEQYF.

This chain joins TRBV25-1 and TRBJ1-5; D is unclear. Germline CDR1 reads MGHDK; CDR2 reads SYGVNS. This CDR3 comprises 16 residues. The V and J ends lost 3 bases and 0 bases respectively, with 12 bases between them. CDR3 region: CASSDTPGDSNQPQHF. CDR3 nucleotide sequence: TGTGCCAGCAGTGATACCCCAGGAGATAGCAATCAGCCCCAGCATTTT.

The V call is TRBV25-1, the J call TRBJ1-2; D gene uncertain. Trimming took 6 bases from V and 2 from J, leaving 22 bases between them. CDR1 is MGHDK and CDR2 is SYGVNS in the germline V gene. The CDR3 totals 17 residues. CDR3 protein: CASRAGDKKPPNYGYTF. The CDR3 bases are TGTGCCAGCAGGGCGGGAGACAAGAAACCTCCAAACTATGGCTACACCTTC.

To note about this clonotype: A read error may explain this, as a much larger clone is one base away. The genes are TRBV9 and TRBJ2-1, with 8 positions matching TRBD2. Germline CDR1 is SGDLS and CDR2 is YYNGEE. The CDR3 consists of 16 residues. The CDR3, as DNA: TGTGCCTGCAGCGTAGAACAAGCGGGGGCTGGCAATGAGCAGTTCTTC. Encoded protein: CACSVEQAGAGNEQFF.

The chain is built from TRBV5-1 and TRBJ2-3; 9 bases are shared with TRBD2. CDR3 length: 15 residues. V shed 4 bases and J 6 bases; nucleotides not matched to a gene: 9. CDR1 is SGHRS and CDR2 is YFSETQ in the germline V gene. CDR3 sequence: CASSATSGTRDTQYF. The CDR3 coding sequence is TGCGCCAGCAGCGCGACTAGCGGTACACGGGATACGCAGTATTTT. Looking up the rest from reference TRBV5-1 and TRBJ2-3 gives the full variable domain: KAGVTQTPRYLIKTRGQQVTLSCSPISGHRSVSWYQQTPGQGLQFLFEYFSETQRNKGNFPGRFSGRQFSNSRSEMNVSTLELGDSALYLCASSATSGTRDTQYFGPGTRLTVL.

This clonotype was detected many times. The chain joins TRBV20-1 to TRBJ1-2; D is uncertain. Germline V gene data show CDR1 as DFQATT and CDR2 as SNEGSKA (reference sequence). V lost 2 bases, J lost 8 bases, and 15 bases lay in between. This CDR3 comprises 13 residues. The CDR3: CSARKQDPGGYTF. CDR3 DNA sequence: TGCAGTGCTAGAAAGCAGGACCCCGGGGGCTACACCTTC.

Turning to this clonotype: Given a much more abundant clone one base away, this may be a read error. The gene calls are TRBV20-1 and TRBJ1-2; perhaps TRBD1 as D (5 bases). Germline V lookup: CDR1 DFQATT, CDR2 SNEGSKA (reference sequence). V gave up 0 bases and J gave up 7 bases, with 21 bases separating them. This CDR3 has 16 amino acids. The CDR3 loop reads CSARDAPQISRVGYTF. CDR3 nucleotides: TGCAGTGCTAGAGACGCACCCCAAATATCCAGGGTTGGCTACACCTTC.

This chain uses TRBV19 with TRBJ1-2, with TRBD1 matching 7 bases. The CDR3 covers 14 residues. The germline V gene encodes CDR1 LNHDA and CDR2 SQIVND (reference sequence). V shed 3 bases and J 7 bases; nucleotides not matched to a gene: 8. Here the CDR3 DNA reads TGTGCCAGTAGTATCCTGGACAGGCCCCGTGGCTACACCTTC. It encodes CASSILDRPRGYTF.

For this clonotype: A much larger clone differs from this one at a single base, so this may be a read error. This rearrangement joins TRBV5-1 to TRBJ2-1; no definite D call. The CDR3 has 14 amino acids. Germline CDR1 and CDR2: SGHRS and YFSETQ. The CDR3 DNA sequence: TGCACCAGCAAGGCCGGGCGTTGGGACAATGAGCAGTTCTTC. Translated, it gives CTSKAGRWDNEQFF.

The V gene is TRBV30, the J gene TRBJ2-7, with D unresolved. This CDR3 contains 12 residues. V was clipped by 3 bases and J by 2 bases, with 8 bases between them. Germline V lookup: CDR1 GTSNPN, CDR2 SVGIG (reference sequence). CDR3 sequence reads: CAWRQVPYEQYF. The CDR3 DNA reads TGTGCCTGGAGGCAGGTCCCCTACGAGCAGTACTTC.